What follows are 21 T cell receptor beta chains derived from one specimen sequenced in a study of vaccination effects on CD4 cells after COVID-19. Produced via immunoSEQ multiplex PCR; TCRdb's table is partial and in-frame only. Here the sample spans about 45,000 clones, approximately 70% being singletons. These receptors' antigens are unknown. Sequencing was preceded by expansion of antigen-specific CD4+ T cells with viral peptide pools in the ViraFEST assay. On day 10 of culture, CD4+ T cells were separated out. A positive SARS-CoV-2 PCR test fell between March and December 2020. The input for sequencing was CD4+ T cells from PBMCs cultured with a peptide pool, taken before COVID-19 vaccination. The receptors come from a human donor who had a prior SARS-CoV-2 infection.

The rearrangement uses TRBV7-3 and TRBJ1-1, with a tentative D call TRBD1 (6 bases). This CDR3 is built from 13 residues. Germline V gene data show CDR1 as SGHTA and CDR2 as FQGTGA. Trimming left V 3 bases short and J 6 bases short, with 11 bases between. CDR3 bases: TGTGCCAGCAGCTTGGGGGGCGTCGCTGAAGCTTTCTTT. Translating it yields CASSLGGVAEAFF.

The V call is TRBV18, the J call TRBJ1-1; a possible D gene is TRBD1 (5 bases). V lost 4 bases and J lost 5, with 17 bases in between. CDR1 is KGHSH, CDR2 LQKENI, per germline. The CDR3 is made up of 15 amino acids. The CDR3 protein is CASSRTGTGWTEAFF. The CDR3 DNA reads TGTGCCAGCTCACGTACCGGGACCGGCTGGACTGAAGCTTTCTTT.

CDR3 protein: CATSRSGNYEQYF. The CDR3 nucleotides are TGTGCCACCAGCCGCTCGGGAAACTACGAGCAGTACTTC. The chain couples TRBV15 to TRBJ2-7; the D gene is possibly TRBD2 (5 bases). Trimming took off 5 bases at V and 3 bases at J, with 11 bases between the two ends. Germline V CDR1 and CDR2: LNHNV, YYDKDF (reference sequence). This CDR3 comprises 13 residues.

This clone was counted once. The rearrangement joins TRBV11-2 to TRBJ2-1; TRBD2 matches 10 bases. Germline V lookup: CDR1 SGHAT, CDR2 FQNNGV. The CDR3 runs 15 residues. V gave up 2 bases and J gave up 3 bases; unmatched junction bases: 1. CDR3 coding DNA: TGTGCCAGCAGCTTAACTAGCGGGGTCTACAATGAGCAGTTCTTC. Translating it yields CASSLTSGVYNEQFF.

The chain joins TRBV30 to TRBJ2-1, with D possibly TRBD2 on 6 matching bases. Germline assignment: CDR1 GTSNPN and CDR2 SVGIG (reference sequence). V was cut by 0 bases and J by 6 bases, with 18 bases left in between. The CDR3 is 16 residues long. The CDR3 nucleotides read TGTGCCTGGAGTGTACCCTTTTCGGGGGTCTCCAATGAGCAGTTCTTC. It translates to CAWSVPFSGVSNEQFF.

Only one count was recorded for this clone. The J gene is TRBJ2-3, the V gene TRBV5-6; 11 positions match TRBD2. The CDR3 contains 14 residues. J was trimmed by 5 bases and V by 4 bases; bases with no gene match: 3. The germline CDR1 and CDR2 sequences are SGHDT and YYEEEE. The CDR3 is CASSIGLAGDTQYF. CDR3 DNA sequence: TGTGCCAGCAGCATCGGACTAGCGGGAGATACGCAGTATTTT. The complete variable domain, with remaining parts taken from reference TRBV5-6 and TRBJ2-3, reads DAGVTQSPTHLIKTRGQQVTLRCSPKSGHDTVSWYQQALGQGPQFIFQYYEEEERQRGNFPDRFSGHQFPNYSSELNVNALLLGDSALYLCASSIGLAGDTQYFGPGTRLTVL.

The gene calls are TRBV7-3 and TRBJ2-2, with D possibly matching TRBD2 (7 bases). Per the germline V gene, CDR1 is SGHTA and CDR2 is FQGTGA. V shed 2 bases and J shed 2 bases, with 9 bases lying between them. The CDR3 sequence is 15 residues long. The CDR3 DNA reads TGTGCCAGCAGCTTAGGGGGGGGCAACACCGGGGAGCTGTTTTTT. It yields the protein CASSLGGGNTGELFF.

DNA for the CDR3: TGTGCCAGCAGCTCCTCGTACCAAGAGACCCAGTACTTC. Its protein is CASSSSYQETQYF. J is TRBJ2-5 and V is TRBV7-3; D is unclear. The CDR3 totals 13 residues. Germline lookup yields CDR1 SGHTA and CDR2 FQGTGA. Trimming took 4 bases from V and 0 from J, leaving 6 bases between them.

V gene TRBV4-1 combines with J gene TRBJ2-3; 9 nucleotides line up with TRBD2. CDR1 and CDR2 from the germline V gene are MGHRA and YSYEKL. The CDR3 runs 17 residues. V lost 1 base and J lost 2; bases outside the gene matches: 7. This CDR3 is CASSQAGLADTTDTQYF. CDR3 bases: TGCGCCAGCAGCCAAGCGGGACTAGCAGATACCACAGATACGCAGTATTTT.

This chain uses TRBV5-1 with TRBJ1-3; a weak D match, TRBD1 (5 bases). The CDR3 is 13 residues long. Trimming removed 4 bases from V and 8 bases from J, with 13 bases in between. Looked up from germline, CDR1 is SGHRS and CDR2 is YFSETQ. CDR3 region: CASSPLGQHTIYF. The DNA of the CDR3 is TGCGCCAGCAGCCCCCTGGGGCAGCACACCATATATTTT.

This clone was observed a single time. The V gene is TRBV5-6, the J gene TRBJ2-1; D is uncertain. Germline values: CDR1 SGHDT, CDR2 YYEEEE. This CDR3 region has 16 residues. V lost 0 bases and J 4 bases, leaving 14 bases between the germline ends. The CDR3 sequence: CASSLAFVFGYNEQFF. CDR3 nucleotides: TGTGCCAGCAGCTTGGCGTTTGTTTTCGGATACAATGAGCAGTTCTTC.

This clone was seen a few times. The genes are TRBV15 and TRBJ1-5, with D unresolved. The CDR3 has 13 amino acids. V was shortened by 0 bases and J by 7 bases, with 7 bases between the two germline ends. The germline V gene encodes CDR1 LNHNV and CDR2 YYDKDF (reference sequence). CDR3 residues: CATSRDQDQPQHF. In nucleotides, the CDR3 is TGTGCCACCAGCAGAGATCAGGACCAGCCCCAGCATTTT.

This sequence joins TRBV28 and TRBJ1-5; D is possibly TRBD1 (6 bases). CDR1 MDHEN and CDR2 SYDVKM come from the germline V gene. The length of the CDR3 is 17 residues. V lost 3 bases and J lost 0, with 15 bases in between. In DNA form, the CDR3 reads TGTGCCAGCAGTTTTAGGGGCGGGGGGCTTAGCAATCAGCCCCAGCATTTT. Its translation is CASSFRGGGLSNQPQHF. Combining the CDR3 with reference TRBV28 and TRBJ1-5 gives the whole variable domain DVKVTQSSRYLVKRTGEKVFLECVQDMDHENMFWYRQDPGLGLRLIYFSYDVKMKEKGDIPEGYSVSREKKERFSLILESASTNQTSMYLCASSFRGGGLSNQPQHFGDGTRLSIL.

The V call is TRBV12-3 or TRBV12-4, the J call TRBJ2-3; D remains unclear. V was shortened by 4 bases and J by 2 bases, with 1 base between the two germline ends. The length of the CDR3 is 11 residues. This chain's CDR3 is CASSYTDTQYF. Written as DNA, the CDR3 is TGTGCCAGCAGTTACACAGATACGCAGTATTTT.

With respect to this clone: Other nucleotide sequences in the sample specify the same CDR3. The chain carries TRBV5-1 and TRBJ2-3; D is unresolved. V lost 2 bases, J lost 3 bases, and 4 bases lay in between. Germline V CDR1 and CDR2: SGHRS, YFSETQ. CDR3 length: 12 amino acids. The CDR3 DNA follows: TGCGCCAGCAGCTTAACGACAGATACGCAGTATTTT. Protein: CASSLTTDTQYF.

Here the CDR3 DNA reads TGTGCCAGCAGTTTCGCGGGATCGGCATACAATGAGCAGTTCTTC. Amino acids: CASSFAGSAYNEQFF. The V call is TRBV27, the J call TRBJ2-1; perhaps TRBD2 as D (6 bases). Germline V gives CDR1 MNHEY, CDR2 SMNVEV (reference sequence). The CDR3 loop spans 15 amino acids. With 3 bases removed from V and 4 bases from J, the gap between germline ends came to 13 bases.

At least ten counts were recorded for this clone. The chain links TRBV29-1 to TRBJ1-3; 10 bases line up with TRBD1. The germline gives CDR1 SQVTM, CDR2 ANQGSEA. CDR3 length: 13 residues. V shed 7 bases and J 10 bases; nucleotides not matched to a gene: 10. The CDR3 region has the DNA TGCAGCGCCCTCGACAGGGGGCAAAGGACCATATATTTT. This sequence encodes CSALDRGQRTIYF.

Here the CDR3 DNA reads TGTGCCACCAGTGAGTCACAGGGTTATTGGGACACAGATACGCAGTATTTT. Translation gives CATSESQGYWDTDTQYF. The chain is built from TRBV24-1 and TRBJ2-3, with a possible D match to TRBD1 (6 bases). The V gene lost 4 bases and the J gene lost 2 bases, with 18 bases spanning the gap. CDR3 length: 17 residues. CDR1 is KGHDR, CDR2 SFDVKD, per germline.

The rearrangement joins TRBV5-1 to TRBJ1-2, with D possibly matching TRBD1 (5 bases). This CDR3 spans 14 amino acids. Trimming left V 4 bases short and J 1 base short, with 11 bases between. CDR1 and CDR2 from the germline V gene are SGHRS and YFSETQ. CDR3 in DNA: TGCGCCAGCAGCAGGGGAGATGATAACTATGGCTACACCTTC. Protein product: CASSRGDDNYGYTF.

The chain combines TRBV5-8 with TRBJ2-5, with D unclear. The CDR3 length is 14 residues. Germline-derived CDR1 and CDR2 are SGHTS and YDEGEE. V gave up 4 bases and J gave up 0 bases, with 10 bases separating them. The CDR3 DNA is TGTGCCAGCAGCCCAAGACGGTACCAAGAGACCCAGTACTTC. It encodes CASSPRRYQETQYF.

CDR3 sequence: CASSSNRRGNEQFF. In nucleotides, the CDR3 is TGTGCCAGCAGCTCCAATAGGAGGGGCAATGAGCAGTTCTTC. The chain carries TRBV11-2 and TRBJ2-1; a possible D gene is TRBD2 (6 bases). The CDR3 extends over 14 amino acids. V was clipped by 4 bases and J by 6 bases, with 13 bases between them. Germline loops: CDR1 SGHAT, CDR2 FQNNGV.